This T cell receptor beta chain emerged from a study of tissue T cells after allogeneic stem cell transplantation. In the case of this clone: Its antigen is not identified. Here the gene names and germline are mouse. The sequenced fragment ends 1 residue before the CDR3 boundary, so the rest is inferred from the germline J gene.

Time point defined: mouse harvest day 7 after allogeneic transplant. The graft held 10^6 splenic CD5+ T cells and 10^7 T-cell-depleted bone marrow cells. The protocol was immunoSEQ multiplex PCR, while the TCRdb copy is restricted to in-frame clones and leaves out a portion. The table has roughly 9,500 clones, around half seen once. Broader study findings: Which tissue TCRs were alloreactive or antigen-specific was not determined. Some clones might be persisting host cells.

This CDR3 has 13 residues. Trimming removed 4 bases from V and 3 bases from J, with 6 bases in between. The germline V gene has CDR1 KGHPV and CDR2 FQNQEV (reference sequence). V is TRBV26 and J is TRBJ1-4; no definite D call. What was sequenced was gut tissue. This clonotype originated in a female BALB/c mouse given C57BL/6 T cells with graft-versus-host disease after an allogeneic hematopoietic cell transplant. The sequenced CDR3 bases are TGTGCCAGCAGTCCCTTTCCCAACGAAAGATTATTT. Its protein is CASSPFPNERLF. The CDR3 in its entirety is CASSPFPNERLFF.